This passage covers 20 T cell receptor beta chains from one sample sequenced in a study of OX40 agonist ivuxolimab in advanced cancers. Sequencing used immunoSEQ multiplex PCR; TCRdb keeps in-frame clones, though not all of them. The sample includes more than 45,000 clones, 70% to 80% of them seen just once. The starting material was CD4+ or CD8+ T cells sorted from blood, obtained in a trial of the OX40 agonist ivuxolimab. Receptors originate from an adult with an advanced solid tumor such as melanoma, head and neck, liver or kidney cancer.

The CDR3 DNA is TGTGCCAGCAGCCCCTCGTACAATGAGCAGTTCTTC. Amino acids: CASSPSYNEQFF. This chain uses TRBV11-1 with TRBJ2-1; D ambiguous. The CDR3 contains 12 residues. Germline CDR1 reads SGHAT; CDR2 reads FQDESV (reference sequence). V lost 5 bases to trimming and J lost 4 bases, with 6 bases between them.

DNA of the CDR3: TGTGCCAGCAGGGATTCTGACAGGGGCCCCTTCTTT. This translates into CASRDSDRGPFF. This sequence joins TRBV6-6 and TRBJ1-1; 8 bases match TRBD1. V dropped 6 bases and J dropped 14; count of bases not matched to a gene: 11. CDR3 length equals 12 residues. Germline loops: CDR1 MNHNY, CDR2 SVGAGI (reference sequence).

The V call is TRBV6-6, the J call TRBJ1-5; TRBD1 might be the D (6 bases). Germline V gene sequence: CDR1 MNHNY, CDR2 SVGAGI (reference sequence). V was pared by 5 bases and J by 3 bases, with 11 bases between. This CDR3 region has 14 residues. In DNA form, the CDR3 reads TGTGCCAGCAGTCAATACAGGGACAATCAGCCCCAGCATTTT. As protein: CASSQYRDNQPQHF.

The rearrangement uses TRBV9 and TRBJ1-5; maybe TRBD1 (6 bases). The germline V gene encodes CDR1 SGDLS and CDR2 YYNGEE. Between the trimmed V and J ends, which lost 0 bases and 5 bases, there was a span of 9 bases. This CDR3 contains 14 residues. The CDR3 loop reads CASSVGGPDQPQHF. The CDR3 coding sequence is TGTGCCAGCAGCGTAGGGGGGCCTGATCAGCCCCAGCATTTT.

Regarding this clone: Because the CDR3 is missing its conserved closing phenylalanine or tryptophan, this is likely a read error. No DNA is shown, since the ends of the CDR3 on it are uncertain; the CDR3 is the one TCRdb lists. This chain connects TRBV7-9 to TRBJ1-5; the table's D gene call, TRBD1, was not cross checked with the DNA. The CDR3 has 11 residues if both end residues are counted. The V gene's germline CDR1 is SEHNR and CDR2 FQNEAQ (reference sequence). CDR3 loop: CASNRPWDRVL.

This sequence joins TRBV21-1 and TRBJ2-7; no check of the table's D call, TRBD2, against the DNA was made. TRBV21-1 is a pseudogene segment. This CDR3 is built from 12 residues. Here the CDR3 DNA reads TGTGCCAGCAGCCACCCTACCCACGAGCAGTACTTC. Protein sequence: CASSHPTHEQYF.

The V gene is TRBV6-6, the J gene TRBJ2-2; D gene unclear. Trimming removed 7 bases from V and 2 bases from J, with 14 bases in between. CDR1 is MNHNY, CDR2 SVGAGI, per germline (reference sequence). This CDR3 region has 15 residues. The CDR3 DNA sequence: TGTGCCAGCACGGGCCTGGGCAGTAACACCGGGGAGCTGTTTTTT. Protein: CASTGLGSNTGELFF.

The chain couples TRBV10-3 to TRBJ1-2; D call uncertain. Per germline, CDR1 ENHRY and CDR2 SYGVKD. CDR3 length: 13 residues. The V and J ends lost 3 bases and 0 bases respectively, with 5 bases between them. CDR3 protein: CAISETTNYGYTF. As DNA, the CDR3 is TGTGCCATCAGTGAAACAACTAACTATGGCTACACCTTC.

This clone occurred a few times. The same CDR3 is also encoded by other DNA sequences in this sample. This chain joins TRBV6-4 and TRBJ1-1; a weak D match, TRBD1 (6 bases). Trimming removed 3 bases from V and 1 base from J, with 6 bases in between. The CDR3 loop spans 13 amino acids. Germline values: CDR1 MRHNA, CDR2 SNTAGT. This CDR3 is CASSEQGNTEAFF. CDR3 sequence (DNA): TGTGCCAGCAGTGAACAGGGGAACACTGAAGCTTTCTTT.

CDR3 amino acids: CSVVPGANTEAFF. In nucleotides, the CDR3 is TGCAGCGTTGTGCCAGGCGCGAACACTGAAGCTTTCTTT. The chain uses TRBV29-1 and TRBJ1-1; unclear D gene. Trimming cost V 4 bases and J 1 base, with 10 bases left between them. CDR3 length equals 13 residues. Germline values: CDR1 SQVTM, CDR2 ANQGSEA. Variable domain in full (rest from reference TRBV29-1 and TRBJ1-1): SAVISQKPSRDICQRGTSLTIQCQVDSQVTMMFWYRQQPGQSLTLIATANQGSEATYESGFVIDKFPISRPNLTFSTLTVSNMSPEDSSIYLCSVVPGANTEAFFGQGTRLTVV.

The chain couples TRBV27 to TRBJ2-5; D ambiguous. Germline CDR1 is MNHEY and CDR2 is SMNVEV (reference sequence). This CDR3 has 13 amino acids. Trimming cost V 3 bases and J 6 bases, with 11 bases left between them. The chain's CDR3 is CASSLQVRQTQYF. The CDR3, as DNA: TGTGCCAGCAGTTTGCAGGTCCGGCAGACCCAGTACTTC.

The chain couples TRBV19 to TRBJ1-1, with D hard to call. This CDR3 spans 14 amino acids. Deletions cut 2 bases from V and 3 bases from J, with 10 bases between. Per the germline V gene, CDR1 is LNHDA and CDR2 is SQIVND (reference sequence). CDR3 nucleotides: TGTGCCAGTAGTATACGAACAGAGTACACTGAAGCTTTCTTT. It is translated as CASSIRTEYTEAFF.

The table lists this clone with a count of one. CDR3 region: CASRLGSSGYNEQFF. CDR3 nucleotides: TGCGCCAGCAGACTCGGGAGTTCGGGTTACAATGAGCAGTTCTTC. The chain has TRBV5-1 and TRBJ2-1, with D perhaps TRBD2 (6 bases). V was clipped by 5 bases and J by 4 bases, with 16 bases between them. The germline CDR1 and CDR2 sequences are SGHRS and YFSETQ. The CDR3 consists of 15 residues.

The chain is built from TRBV2 and TRBJ1-4, with a possible D match to TRBD1 (5 bases). V was trimmed by 5 bases and J by 4 bases, leaving 8 bases between them. Germline values: CDR1 SNHLY, CDR2 FYNNEI. CDR3 size: 13 residues. CDR3 nucleotides: TGTGCCAGCAGTCGGGACGGTAATGAAAAACTGTTTTTT. This gives the protein CASSRDGNEKLFF.

The chain recombines TRBV5-1 with TRBJ2-5; D uncertain. The germline V and J ends were trimmed by 2 bases and 1 base, with 12 bases remaining between them. Germline assignment: CDR1 SGHRS and CDR2 YFSETQ. The CDR3 extends over 15 amino acids. The CDR3 loop reads CASSLSSAPQETQYF. The CDR3 region has the DNA TGCGCCAGCAGCTTATCGAGTGCCCCCCAAGAGACCCAGTACTTC. Variable domain in full (rest from reference TRBV5-1 and TRBJ2-5): KAGVTQTPRYLIKTRGQQVTLSCSPISGHRSVSWYQQTPGQGLQFLFEYFSETQRNKGNFPGRFSGRQFSNSRSEMNVSTLELGDSALYLCASSLSSAPQETQYFGPGTRLLVL.

V usage is TRBV18 and J usage is TRBJ2-6; D ambiguous. V lost 0 bases and J lost 2, with 5 bases in between. The CDR3 extends over 15 amino acids. Germline values: CDR1 KGHSH, CDR2 LQKENI. CDR3 in amino acids: CASSPPSAGANVLTF. The CDR3 bases are TGTGCCAGCTCACCACCCTCTGCTGGGGCCAACGTCCTGACTTTC.

The rearrangement links TRBV7-8 to TRBJ1-6; D remains unclear. The CDR3 has 15 amino acids. V dropped 2 bases and J dropped 7 bases, with 12 bases sitting between them. Germline CDR1 and CDR2: SGHVS and FQNEAQ. This chain's CDR3 is CASSLQMRENSPLHF. DNA for the CDR3: TGTGCCAGCAGCTTACAGATGCGGGAGAATTCACCCCTCCACTTT. Supplemented by reference TRBV7-8 and TRBJ1-6, the full variable domain reads GAGVSQSPRYKVAKRGQDVALRCDPISGHVSLFWYQQALGQGPEFLTYFQNEAQLDKSGLPSDRFFAERPEGSVSTLKIQRTQQEDSAVYLCASSLQMRENSPLHFGNGTRLTVT.

This chain joins TRBV29-1 and TRBJ2-1, with D perhaps matching TRBD1 (8 bases). V was shortened by 8 bases and J by 9 bases, with 20 bases between the two germline ends. The germline gives CDR1 SQVTM, CDR2 ANQGSEA. This CDR3 spans 13 amino acids. The DNA of the CDR3 is TGCAGCACCGCCTTGACAGGGGAGGGTGAGCAGTTCTTC. Protein product: CSTALTGEGEQFF.

The chain recombines TRBV30 with TRBJ2-7; the match to TRBD1 covers 9 bases. Looked up from germline, CDR1 is GTSNPN and CDR2 is SVGIG (reference sequence). The ends lost 0 bases at V and 5 bases at J; junction bases unmatched: 2. The CDR3 has 13 amino acids. CDR3 coding DNA: TGTGCCTGGAGTGTACAGGGGGCCAACGAGCAGTACTTC. Translated: CAWSVQGANEQYF.

This rearrangement joins TRBV28 to TRBJ1-4; D gene unclear. Germline CDR1 reads MDHEN; CDR2 reads SYDVKM. Between the trimmed V and J ends, which lost 3 bases and 4 bases, there was a span of 12 bases. There are 15 residues in the CDR3. The CDR3, as DNA: TGTGCCAGCAGTTTGGATCTCGGGAATAATGAAAAACTGTTTTTT. Amino acids: CASSLDLGNNEKLFF.